The source of this T cell receptor (beta chain) is a study of cytomegalovirus exposure and HLA in healthy donors. Looking at the study overall: Sequencing of about 179 million T cells in an earlier analysis found around 110 million unique TCR beta sequences.

PCR employed 60 Vbeta and 13 Jbeta primers. Profiling relied on immunoSEQ multiplex PCR, and the TCRdb table lists in-frame clones only, not all of them. The sample yields roughly 110,000 clones, over 65% seen once. Germline V gives CDR1 SNHLY, CDR2 FYNNEI. CDR3 length: 18 residues. V lost 6 bases, J lost 5 bases, and 16 bases stayed unmatched. Whole-study results and caveats: Rarity held for most TCR sequences, but there were some public TCRs that occurred in many donors.

A word on this clone: No antigen is known for it.

Sequences were obtained from PBMCs. This receptor was identified in a woman aged 18-35 years in good health and CMV-seronegative. This chain links TRBV2 with TRBJ2-3; 11 bases line up with TRBD1. The CDR3 DNA reads TGTGCCAGCAGGGGGAATCCCACCGGGACAGGGGGGGTAGATACGCAGTATTTT. Residues: CASRGNPTGTGGVDTQYF.